This T cell receptor beta chain was observed in a study of post-analysis software for immune sequencing data. Study-level points and caveats: Multiple sclerosis patients had significantly lower normalized Chao1 diversity than controls. A handful of TRBV segments, including TRBV5-6, TRBV5-1 and TRBV20-1, were more frequent in patients than controls. By F measure, samples from a shared preparation batch strongly co-clustered.

As to this clonotype: Its specificity is unknown.

Unique-molecular-identifier-tagged TCR beta cDNA libraries were used. Using its own MiXCR run on the PCR reads, TCRdb lists one record per CDR3 protein. Altogether about 620,000 distinct CDR3 sequences are present, roughly 46% being singletons, with the ten largest covering under 2%. This CDR3 spans 12 amino acids. The V gene lost 5 bases and the J gene lost 13 bases, with 15 bases spanning the gap. The sample was blood. The chain employs TRBV12-3 or TRBV12-4 and TRBJ2-1; no firm D call. The TCR originated in a girl between 10 and 17 years old with multiple sclerosis. This CDR3 is CASSRRWRPQFF. The CDR3 DNA reads TGTGCCAGCAGTCGTCGTTGGCGGCCACAGTTCTTC.